Shown below are 26 T cell receptor beta chains from a single sample sequenced in a study of cytomegalovirus exposure and HLA in healthy donors (dated by TCRdb to the late 2010s). Receptor amplification or capture employed the immunoSEQ multiplex PCR assay. TCRdb obtained this table from immuneACCESS and retained in-frame rearrangements with V and J assigned. These tables miss some clones; where compared with another copy, unresolved V genes account for less than half of the shortfall, and the remainder is unexplained. The sample has tens of thousands of clones on record, 70% to 90% of them singletons. Roughly 1.2% of the sample is taken by the ten largest. The specimen was PBMCs. Receptors were obtained from a woman aged 18-29 years in good health and CMV-seronegative.

The V and J genes are TRBV4-2 and TRBJ1-2; 7 bases match TRBD1. V lost 2 bases and J lost 1; bases outside the gene matches: 4. Per the germline V gene, CDR1 is LGHNA and CDR2 is YNFKEQ. This CDR3 contains 15 residues. The CDR3 region is CASSQWDRDNYGYTF. In DNA, the CDR3 is TGTGCCAGCAGCCAATGGGACAGAGATAACTATGGCTACACCTTC.

The chain recombines TRBV5-1 with TRBJ2-5; 8 nucleotides align to TRBD2. This CDR3 spans 15 amino acids. CDR1 is SGHRS and CDR2 is YFSETQ in the germline V gene. V gave up 7 bases and J gave up 0 bases; unmatched junction bases: 8. The CDR3 bases are TGCGCCAGCGGATCGGGGGGGCAGTACCAAGAGACCCAGTACTTC. Translated: CASGSGGQYQETQYF.

This chain joins TRBV5-1 and TRBJ2-1, with 7 nucleotides matching TRBD2. Germline CDR1 and CDR2: SGHRS and YFSETQ. The CDR3 length is 14 residues. The ends lost 2 bases at V and 10 bases at J; junction bases unmatched: 9. CDR3 in amino acids: CASSLGGSGGEQFF. CDR3 bases: TGCGCCAGCAGCTTAGGCGGGAGCGGTGGAGAGCAGTTCTTC.

The chain is built from TRBV11-2 and TRBJ2-3; TRBD2 aligns across 11 bases. The ends lost 2 bases at V and 4 bases at J; junction bases unmatched: 11. CDR3 length: 18 amino acids. Germline CDR1 reads SGHAT; CDR2 reads FQNNGV. The CDR3 sequence is CASSLLAGGPIFPDTQYF. The CDR3 region has the DNA TGTGCCAGCAGCTTATTAGCGGGAGGGCCAATTTTTCCAGATACGCAGTATTTT. The full variable domain, in which reference TRBV11-2 and TRBJ2-3 provide the parts outside the CDR3, is EAGVAQSPRYKIIEKRQSVAFWCNPISGHATLYWYQQILGQGPKLLIQFQNNGVVDDSQLPKDRFSAERLKGVDSTLKIQPAKLEDSAVYLCASSLLAGGPIFPDTQYFGPGTRLTVL.

The chain is built from TRBV5-4 and TRBJ1-1; a possible D gene is TRBD1 (5 bases). V was trimmed by 1 base and J by 3 bases, leaving 7 bases between them. The CDR3 totals 13 residues. CDR1 is SGHNT and CDR2 is YYREEE in the germline V gene (reference sequence). CDR3 in amino acids: CASSLLGDTEAFF. The CDR3 DNA follows: TGTGCCAGCAGCTTGTTAGGGGACACTGAAGCTTTCTTT.

V is TRBV10-3 and J is TRBJ2-2, with 9 positions matching TRBD1. The CDR3 loop spans 15 amino acids. Germline CDR1 is ENHRY and CDR2 is SYGVKD. Trimming at V came to 2 bases and at J to 6 bases, leaving 4 bases not matched to a gene. Here the CDR3 reads CAISETGGWAGELFF. For the CDR3, the DNA is TGTGCCATCAGTGAGACAGGGGGCTGGGCCGGGGAGCTGTTTTTT.

The chain joins TRBV7-9 to TRBJ2-7; D is unresolved. Trimming removed 10 bases from V and 5 bases from J, with 3 bases in between. CDR3 length: 8 residues. Germline CDR1 is SEHNR and CDR2 is FQNEAQ (reference sequence). CDR3 bases: TGTGCCACAAACGAGCAGTACTTC. It encodes CATNEQYF.

This clone was seen more than once but under ten times. The rearrangement uses TRBV6-4 and TRBJ2-2; D gene uncertain. Germline V gene lookup returns CDR1 MRHNA and CDR2 SNTAGT. The ends were cut back, 0 bases at V and 0 bases at J, with 5 bases in the middle. CDR3 length: 15 residues. The CDR3 DNA sequence: TGTGCCAGCAGTGACTCAAGCTCGAACACCGGGGAGCTGTTTTTT. Amino acids: CASSDSSSNTGELFF.

V and J are TRBV5-1 and TRBJ2-5; 12 bases agree with TRBD2. CDR1 SGHRS and CDR2 YFSETQ come from the germline V gene. The J segment lost 4 bases and the V segment lost 0 bases, leaving 4 bases of the junction unmatched. This CDR3 is built from 16 residues. The CDR3: CASSLAPGLAGETQYF. CDR3 DNA sequence: TGCGCCAGCAGCTTGGCCCCGGGACTAGCGGGAGAGACCCAGTACTTC.

The chain recombines TRBV10-3 with TRBJ2-1; no firm D call. This CDR3 has 14 residues. V lost 0 bases to trimming and J lost 4 bases, with 7 bases between them. The germline V gene encodes CDR1 ENHRY and CDR2 SYGVKD. In nucleotides, the CDR3 is TGTGCCATCAGTGAGTCTGGCAGTTACAATGAGCAGTTCTTC. Its translation is CAISESGSYNEQFF.

The V and J genes are TRBV9 and TRBJ2-1, with TRBD1 matching 12 bases. Germline CDR1 SGDLS, CDR2 YYNGEE. The junction had 9 bases not matched to a gene; V was cut back by 7 bases and J by 7 bases. The CDR3 spans 15 residues. CDR3 protein: CASGGGQGAGNEQFF. The CDR3 bases are TGTGCCAGCGGAGGGGGACAGGGGGCGGGAAATGAGCAGTTCTTC.

This rearrangement joins TRBV2 to TRBJ2-5; D might be TRBD2 (6 bases). CDR1 and CDR2 (germline): SNHLY, FYNNEI. Trimming removed 4 bases from V and 5 bases from J, with 11 bases in between. This CDR3 contains 13 residues. CDR3 nucleotide sequence: TGTGCCAGCAGTGTCGGGAGTTGGGAGACCCAGTACTTC. Encoded protein: CASSVGSWETQYF.

The CDR3 loop reads CASSQTGRITLGDTEAFF. CDR3 DNA: TGTGCCAGCAGCCAGACAGGACGTATCACATTAGGAGACACTGAAGCTTTCTTT. This chain links TRBV7-6 with TRBJ1-1, with D possibly being TRBD1 (6 bases). Germline CDR1 SGHVS, CDR2 FNYEAQ. Trimming removed 5 bases from V and 3 bases from J, with 25 bases in between. The CDR3 extends over 18 amino acids.

The CDR3 loop is CASSFLSLSEAFF. In DNA, the CDR3 is TGCGCCAGCAGCTTTCTTTCGTTGTCTGAAGCTTTCTTT. This chain links TRBV5-1 with TRBJ1-1; the D is unclear. V was cut by 2 bases and J by 6 bases, with 11 bases left in between. Germline-derived CDR1 and CDR2 are SGHRS and YFSETQ. CDR3 size: 13 residues.

The rearrangement joins TRBV12-2 to TRBJ2-7; the table gives TRBD2 as D, unverified against the DNA. TRBV12-2 is a pseudogene segment. This CDR3 region has 15 residues. The CDR3 loop reads CASRSIAGGPYEQYF. In nucleotides, the CDR3 is TGTGCAAGTCGCTCCATAGCGGGAGGGCCCTACGAGCAGTACTTC.

The chain couples TRBV6-5 to TRBJ1-2; 9 bases align to TRBD1. Per germline, CDR1 MNHEY and CDR2 SVGAGI. CDR3 length: 15 residues. V lost 5 bases to trimming and J lost 4 bases; unmatched junction nucleotides: 8. The CDR3 coding sequence is TGTGCCAGCAGTCGGGACAGGGAGGAGAGCTATGGCTACACCTTC. This codes for CASSRDREESYGYTF.

The CDR3 spells CASSFHRETQYF. In nucleotides, the CDR3 is TGTGCCAGCAGCTTTCACCGGGAGACCCAGTACTTC. The J gene is TRBJ2-5, the V gene TRBV7-2, with D hard to call. Looked up from germline, CDR1 is SGHTA and CDR2 is FQGNSA. Trimming stripped 3 bases from V and 5 bases from J, with 7 bases between. This CDR3 spans 12 amino acids.

This chain links TRBV7-9 with TRBJ2-3; tentatively, D is TRBD2 (6 bases). CDR3 size: 17 residues. The V gene lost 5 bases and the J gene lost 0 bases, with 18 bases spanning the gap. Germline lookup yields CDR1 SEHNR and CDR2 FQNEAQ (reference sequence). Written as DNA, the CDR3 is TGTGCCAGCAGCCCCGGGGTAGCGGAACTTAGCACAGATACGCAGTATTTT. Translation gives CASSPGVAELSTDTQYF.

J is TRBJ2-1 and V is TRBV5-4, with D hard to call. CDR1 and CDR2 (germline): SGHNT, YYREEE (reference sequence). Trimming pared 4 bases from V and 0 bases from J, leaving 11 bases between. The CDR3 is made up of 15 amino acids. In DNA form, the CDR3 reads TGTGCCAGCAGCCTGGACCTGAGCTCCTACAATGAGCAGTTCTTC. It translates to CASSLDLSSYNEQFF.

The genes are TRBV14 and TRBJ1-2, with 12 nucleotides matching TRBD1. Germline values: CDR1 SGHDN, CDR2 FVKESK. The CDR3 extends over 16 amino acids. J gave up 7 bases and V 2 bases, and 8 bases lay outside the gene matches. CDR3 sequence: CASSQSPGQGASGYTF. DNA for the CDR3: TGTGCCAGCAGCCAAAGTCCGGGACAGGGGGCGTCTGGCTACACCTTC.

CDR3 amino acids: CASSLTGTDNSPLHF. The CDR3 DNA reads TGCGCCAGCAGCCTAACCGGGACAGATAATTCACCCCTCCACTTT. This chain joins TRBV5-1 and TRBJ1-6, with 7 bases aligning to TRBD1. This CDR3 has 15 residues. V trimming: 4 bases; J trimming: 5 bases; junction bases outside the gene matches: 6. Germline loops: CDR1 SGHRS, CDR2 YFSETQ.

This chain joins TRBV9 and TRBJ2-1; tentative D call: TRBD2 (5 bases). CDR1 is SGDLS, CDR2 YYNGEE, per germline. V was trimmed by 0 bases and J by 13 bases, leaving 14 bases between them. There are 13 residues in the CDR3. CDR3: CASSVGRSGFQFF. The CDR3 DNA sequence: TGTGCCAGCAGCGTAGGGAGGTCTGGTTTTCAGTTCTTC.

This clone was seen only a few times. The rearrangement joins TRBV30 to TRBJ2-4, with 9 nucleotides matching TRBD2. The V segment lost 4 bases and the J segment 9 bases; nucleotides outside the gene matches: 7. CDR1 is GTSNPN, CDR2 SVGIG, per germline (reference sequence). This CDR3 has 13 amino acids. The CDR3 protein is CAWTLAGKGIQYF. In DNA form, the CDR3 reads TGTGCCTGGACGCTAGCGGGAAAAGGCATTCAGTACTTC.

This clone occurred once. The chain has TRBV6-5 and TRBJ1-1, with TRBD1 matching 7 bases. J was trimmed by 8 bases and V by 3 bases; bases with no gene match: 9. The CDR3 totals 14 residues. CDR1 is MNHEY, CDR2 SVGAGI, per germline. The CDR3 here is CASSYGQASGEAFF. The DNA for the CDR3 is TGTGCCAGCAGTTATGGACAGGCTTCAGGAGAAGCTTTCTTT.

A single count supports this clone. This chain uses TRBV28 with TRBJ2-7, with 9 bases matching TRBD2. After removal of 6 bases from V and 0 bases from J, the junction contained 3 bases not matched to a gene. Germline V gene sequence: CDR1 MDHEN, CDR2 SYDVKM. This CDR3 is 14 amino acids long. CDR3 sequence (DNA): TGTGCCAGCAGAAGCGGGGGGAGCTCCTACGAGCAGTACTTC. Its translation is CASRSGGSSYEQYF.

The V and J genes are TRBV6-1 and TRBJ2-3; 11 bases line up with TRBD2. The CDR3 has 15 amino acids. The V gene's germline CDR1 is MNHNS and CDR2 SASEGT. Losses at the gene ends were 7 bases for V and 2 bases for J; bases not matched to a gene: 5. The CDR3 DNA is TGTGCCAGCACGGGGACTAGCGGATACACAGATACGCAGTATTTT. Protein: CASTGTSGYTDTQYF.